Presented here are 23 T cell receptor beta chains from one specimen sequenced in a study of T cells in Graves' hyperthyroidism and ophthalmopathy. RNA transcripts gave rise to amplified TCR beta CDR3 regions. First-round RT-PCR of the TCR CDR3 relied on the HTBI primer set. From the multiplex PCR reads, TCRdb called clonotypes with MiXCR, one entry per CDR3 protein. The sample yields under 400,000 distinct CDR3 sequences, roughly 14% seen once. The sample taken for sequencing was blood. Every receptor here comes from a woman aged 18-29 years with Graves' hyperthyroidism that later progressed to Graves' ophthalmopathy.

This clonotype was counted ten times or more. The chain joins TRBV12-3 or TRBV12-4 to TRBJ1-1; unclear D gene. CDR3 size: 15 residues. The germline V and J ends were trimmed by 3 bases and 2 bases, with 13 bases remaining between them. The CDR3 loop is CASSFLGTRNTEAFF. CDR3 bases: TGTGCCAGCAGTTTTTTAGGTACACGAAACACTGAAGCTTTCTTT.

The DNA for the CDR3 is TGCAGTGCACAAGACAGGGGAACCGGGGAGCTGTTTTTT. The encoded protein is CSAQDRGTGELFF. V and J are TRBV20-1 and TRBJ2-2, with TRBD1 matching over 8 bases. The CDR3 has 13 amino acids. The germline V gene encodes CDR1 DFQATT and CDR2 SNEGSKA (reference sequence). Unmatched junction bases numbered 5, after V lost 6 bases and J lost 5 bases.

In this sample, this clonotype turned up many times. This sequence joins TRBV6-1 and TRBJ2-1, with D possibly TRBD1 on 6 matching bases. The CDR3 covers 16 residues. Germline V CDR1 and CDR2: MNHNS, SASEGT. V shed 0 bases and J shed 6 bases, with 15 bases lying between them. For the CDR3, the DNA is TGTGCCAGCAGTGAAGCGTATTTCAGGGGTTCCAATGAGCAGTTCTTC. Its translation: CASSEAYFRGSNEQFF.

The chain carries TRBV4-2 and TRBJ2-3, with 8 bases aligning to TRBD2. Germline V CDR1 and CDR2: LGHNA, YNFKEQ. V trimming: 0 bases; J trimming: 4 bases; junction bases outside the gene matches: 6. This CDR3 has 16 residues. CDR3 in DNA: TGTGCCAGCAGCCAAGAGCCCAGCGGGAGCGCAGATACGCAGTATTTT. Its protein product is CASSQEPSGSADTQYF.

The V gene is TRBV2, the J gene TRBJ1-6; D gene uncertain. From germline, CDR1 is SNHLY and CDR2 FYNNEI. The length of the CDR3 is 14 residues. Trimming cost V 3 bases and J 3 bases, with 6 bases left between them. The CDR3 DNA follows: TGTGCCAGCAGTGACAGGAGCTATAATTCACCCCTCCACTTT. This translates into CASSDRSYNSPLHF.

This clonotype was observed many times. The chain couples TRBV11-2 to TRBJ2-5, with a tentative D call TRBD1 (5 bases). Germline V lookup: CDR1 SGHAT, CDR2 FQNNGV. This CDR3 has 13 amino acids. The ends were cut back, 3 bases at V and 5 bases at J, with 10 bases in the middle. As DNA, the CDR3 is TGTGCCAGCAGCTTTGTGGGGCGGGAGACCCAGTACTTC. This translates into CASSFVGRETQYF.

Many counts were recorded for this clonotype. The chain recombines TRBV12-3 or TRBV12-4 with TRBJ2-5; D unclear. V was pared by 6 bases and J by 5 bases, with 13 bases between. The CDR3 is made up of 13 amino acids. CDR3 sequence: CASSLRFRETQYF. CDR3 bases: TGTGCCAGCAGCTTAAGGTTCCGGGAGACCCAGTACTTC.

There are many counts of this clonotype. V and J are TRBV19 and TRBJ1-1; a weak D match, TRBD1 (5 bases). Per the germline V gene, CDR1 is LNHDA and CDR2 is SQIVND (reference sequence). This CDR3 has 13 amino acids. Trimming pared 9 bases from V and 2 bases from J, leaving 13 bases between. CDR3 sequence (DNA): TGTGCCAGCAGCATAGGGGTTAACACTGAAGCTTTCTTT. Amino acid sequence: CASSIGVNTEAFF.

Ten or more counts support this clonotype. The chain is built from TRBV7-9 and TRBJ2-3, with 7 nucleotides matching TRBD1. Germline V gene lookup returns CDR1 SEHNR and CDR2 FQNEAQ (reference sequence). The V segment lost 3 bases and the J segment 0 bases; nucleotides outside the gene matches: 6. The CDR3 runs 16 residues. The CDR3 DNA sequence: TGTGCCAGCAGCTTCCGGGACAGTCCTAGCACAGATACGCAGTATTTT. It codes for CASSFRDSPSTDTQYF. Looking up the rest from reference TRBV7-9 and TRBJ2-3 gives the full variable domain: DTGVSQNPRHKITKRGQNVTFRCDPISEHNRLYWYRQTLGQGPEFLTYFQNEAQLEKSRLLSDRFSAERPKGSFSTLEIQRTEQGDSAMYLCASSFRDSPSTDTQYFGPGTRLTVL.

Comments on this clonotype: At one end, the junction sequence differs from germline, possibly due to a read error. This rearrangement joins TRBV19 to TRBJ1-5, with D hard to call. Germline CDR1 reads LNHDA; CDR2 reads SQIVND (reference sequence). The CDR3 consists of 15 residues. The CDR3 DNA reads TGTGCCAGTAGTAGCCGGGCGTATAGCAATCAGACCCAGCATTTT. Its translation is CASSSRAYSNQTQHF.

The genes are TRBV9 and TRBJ2-1, with a weak D call TRBD2 (5 bases). This CDR3 is built from 9 residues. CDR1 SGDLS and CDR2 YYNGEE come from the germline V gene. V shed 7 bases and J shed 9 bases, with 5 bases lying between them. The DNA for the CDR3 is TGTGCCAGCGGGAGTGAGCAGTTCTTC. Protein sequence: CASGSEQFF.

V usage is TRBV7-9 and J usage is TRBJ1-5; 9 nucleotides align to TRBD1. The CDR3 is made up of 15 amino acids. Germline V CDR1 and CDR2: SEHNR, FQNEAQ (reference sequence). The V segment lost 1 base and the J segment 6 bases; nucleotides outside the gene matches: 4. For the CDR3, the DNA is TGTGCCAGCAGCTTAGGGGGACAGGGAGGTCAGCCCCAGCATTTT. It translates to CASSLGGQGGQPQHF.

This clonotype has at least ten counts. V is TRBV6-2 or TRBV6-3 and J is TRBJ2-5; D gene uncertain. The CDR3 consists of 11 residues. CDR1 and CDR2 (germline): MNHEY, SVGEGT. V gave up 8 bases and J gave up 7 bases, with 11 bases separating them. Written as DNA, the CDR3 is TGTGCCAGCGGGTACTCACGGACCCAGTACTTC. Protein: CASGYSRTQYF.

This clonotype was seen a few times. V gene TRBV10-3 combines with J gene TRBJ2-7; no reliable D call. This CDR3 has 14 residues. Germline values: CDR1 ENHRY, CDR2 SYGVKD. V lost 8 bases and J lost 1, with 15 bases in between. The CDR3 region is CAISDETYSYEQYF. The DNA of the CDR3 is TGTGCCATCTCAGACGAGACGTATTCCTACGAGCAGTACTTC.

The genes are TRBV3-1 and TRBJ2-2; the D gene could be TRBD1 or TRBD2 (5 bases each). The CDR3 totals 15 residues. V gave up 0 bases and J gave up 5 bases, with 10 bases separating them. CDR1 is LGHDT and CDR2 is YNNKEL in the germline V gene (reference sequence). The CDR3 region has the DNA TGTGCCAGCAGCCAAGATACGAGGGGAACCGGGGAGCTGTTTTTT. Amino acid sequence: CASSQDTRGTGELFF.

This chain joins TRBV19 and TRBJ2-2; perhaps TRBD1 as D (6 bases). CDR1 and CDR2 (germline): LNHDA, SQIVND (reference sequence). Trimming removed 6 bases at V and 4 bases at J, with 21 bases between. This CDR3 has 17 amino acids. This chain's CDR3 is CASSSPPGVGSTGELFF. In nucleotides, the CDR3 is TGTGCCAGTAGCTCCCCCCCAGGGGTCGGAAGCACCGGGGAGCTGTTTTTT.

This clonotype was seen once. This sequence joins TRBV6-4 and TRBJ1-1; no definite D call. Trimming shortened V by 7 bases and J by 0 bases, and 9 bases separated the two germline ends. The germline V gene has CDR1 MRHNA and CDR2 SNTAGT. CDR3 length equals 13 residues. The CDR3 nucleotides are TGTGCCAGCACTATTGTTATGAACACTGAAGCTTTCTTT. It encodes CASTIVMNTEAFF.

The chain is built from TRBV18 and TRBJ2-1, with TRBD1 as a possible D gene (5 bases). V was clipped by 4 bases and J by 1 base, with 14 bases between them. Looked up from germline, CDR1 is KGHSH and CDR2 is LQKENI. This CDR3 contains 16 residues. CDR3 coding DNA: TGTGCCAGCTCACTAAGGGGCTACTCTTCCTACAATGAGCAGTTCTTC. It translates to CASSLRGYSSYNEQFF.

This clonotype was seen ten or more times. The genes are TRBV7-2 and TRBJ2-2; 8 bases fit TRBD2. CDR3 length: 16 amino acids. V lost 2 bases to trimming and J lost 0 bases; unmatched junction nucleotides: 2. Germline values: CDR1 SGHTA, CDR2 FQGNSA. The CDR3 DNA reads TGTGCCAGCAGCTTACGAGCGGGAGCGAACACCGGGGAGCTGTTTTTT. This translates into CASSLRAGANTGELFF. The variable domain in full, with the rest retrieved from reference TRBV7-2 and TRBJ2-2, is GAGVSQSPSNKVTEKGKDVELRCDPISGHTALYWYRQSLGQGLEFLIYFQGNSAPDKSGLPSDRFSAERTGGSVSTLTIQRTQQEDSAVYLCASSLRAGANTGELFFGEGSRLTVL.

This clonotype has just a few counts. This chain connects TRBV27 to TRBJ2-5; D could derive from TRBD1 or TRBD2 (5 bases each). This CDR3 is 13 amino acids long. Germline values: CDR1 MNHEY, CDR2 SMNVEV (reference sequence). V lost 7 bases, J lost 4 bases, and 13 bases lay in between. CDR3 nucleotides: TGTGCCAGCATCCCGACTGGGGGAGAGACCCAGTACTTC. Amino acids: CASIPTGGETQYF.

This clonotype was recorded a few times. This rearrangement joins TRBV7-9 to TRBJ2-7; 7 nucleotides match TRBD2. The CDR3 contains 14 residues. Trimming at V came to 0 bases and at J to 7 bases, leaving 6 bases not matched to a gene. Germline V gene sequence: CDR1 SEHNR, CDR2 FQNEAQ (reference sequence). The DNA for the CDR3 is TGTGCCAGCAGCTTAGCGGGGGGGAGCCGAGAGCAGTACTTC. Its protein is CASSLAGGSREQYF. The variable domain in full, with the rest retrieved from reference TRBV7-9 and TRBJ2-7, is DTGVSQNPRHKITKRGQNVTFRCDPISEHNRLYWYRQTLGQGPEFLTYFQNEAQLEKSRLLSDRFSAERPKGSFSTLEIQRTEQGDSAMYLCASSLAGGSREQYFGPGTRLTVT.

The genes are TRBV7-9 and TRBJ2-2; no clear D. Germline V gives CDR1 SEHNR, CDR2 FQNEAQ (reference sequence). The CDR3 totals 13 residues. Trimming took off 6 bases at V and 3 bases at J, with 8 bases between the two ends. CDR3 nucleotides: TGTGCCAGCAGAAACAGATACACCGGGGAGCTGTTTTTT. Its protein is CASRNRYTGELFF.

In this sample, this clonotype turned up a few times. The V and J genes are TRBV4-2 and TRBJ2-5, with 8 bases lining up with TRBD1. J gave up 5 bases and V 1 base, and 6 bases lay outside the gene matches. CDR1 is LGHNA and CDR2 is YNFKEQ in the germline V gene. This CDR3 comprises 15 residues. CDR3 sequence: CASSQGAGGGETQYF. The CDR3 DNA follows: TGTGCCAGCAGCCAAGGAGCAGGGGGCGGCGAGACCCAGTACTTC.